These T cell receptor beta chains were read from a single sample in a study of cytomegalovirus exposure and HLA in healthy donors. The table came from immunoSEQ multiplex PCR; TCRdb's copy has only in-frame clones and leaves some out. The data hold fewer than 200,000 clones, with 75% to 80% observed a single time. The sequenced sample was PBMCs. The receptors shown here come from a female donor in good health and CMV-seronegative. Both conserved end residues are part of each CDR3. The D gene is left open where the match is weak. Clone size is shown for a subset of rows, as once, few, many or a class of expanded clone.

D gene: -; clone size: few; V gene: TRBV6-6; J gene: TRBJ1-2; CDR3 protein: CASSDSVANYGYTF; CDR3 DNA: TGTGCCAGCAGTGACTCGGTAGCCAACTATGGCTACACCTTC
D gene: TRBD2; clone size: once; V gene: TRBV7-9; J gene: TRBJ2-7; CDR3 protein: CSSSLTGGRLSYEQYF; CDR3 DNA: TGTTCCAGCAGCCTGACGGGGGGGCGGCTCTCCTACGAGCAGTACTTC
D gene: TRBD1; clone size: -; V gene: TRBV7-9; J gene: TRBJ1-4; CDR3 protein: CASSIGTGDGEKLFF; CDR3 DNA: TGTGCCAGCAGCATAGGGACAGGGGATGGGGAAAAACTGTTTTTT
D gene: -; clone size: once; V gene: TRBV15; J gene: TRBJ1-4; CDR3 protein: CATSRAYARADNEKLFF; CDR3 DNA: TGTGCCACCAGCAGAGCTTATGCCAGGGCTGATAATGAAAAACTGTTTTTT
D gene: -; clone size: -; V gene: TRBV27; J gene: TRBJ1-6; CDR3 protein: CASSQIGGDSPLHF; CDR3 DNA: TGTGCCAGCAGCCAAATAGGGGGTGATTCACCCCTCCACTTT
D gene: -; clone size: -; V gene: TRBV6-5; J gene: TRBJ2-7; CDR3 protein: CASSYSQGTYEQYF; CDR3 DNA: TGTGCCAGCAGTTACTCCCAGGGGACCTACGAGCAGTACTTC
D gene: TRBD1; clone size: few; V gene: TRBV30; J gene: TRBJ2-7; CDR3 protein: CAWTRAGGYEQYF; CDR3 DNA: TGTGCCTGGACTCGGGCAGGGGGCTACGAGCAGTACTTC
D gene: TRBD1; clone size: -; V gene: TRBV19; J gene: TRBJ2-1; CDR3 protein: CASSTEGQGTYNEQFF; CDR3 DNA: TGTGCCAGTAGTACCGAGGGACAGGGGACGTACAATGAGCAGTTCTTC
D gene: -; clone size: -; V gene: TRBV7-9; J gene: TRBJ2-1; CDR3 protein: CASSPNIASSYNEQFF; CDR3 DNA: TGTGCCAGCAGCCCCAATATAGCGAGTTCCTACAATGAGCAGTTCTTC
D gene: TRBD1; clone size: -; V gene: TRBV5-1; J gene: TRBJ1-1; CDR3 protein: CASSFPDRVGTEAFF; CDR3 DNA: TGCGCCAGCAGCTTCCCGGACAGGGTGGGCACTGAAGCTTTCTTT
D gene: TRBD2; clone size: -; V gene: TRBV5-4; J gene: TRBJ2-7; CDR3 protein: CASSLALAEREQYF; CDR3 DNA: TGTGCCAGCAGCTTGGCTCTAGCGGAGAGAGAGCAGTACTTC
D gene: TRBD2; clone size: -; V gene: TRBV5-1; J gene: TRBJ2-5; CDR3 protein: CASSLGGLAGPQETQYF; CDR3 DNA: TGCGCCAGCAGCTTGGGAGGACTAGCGGGCCCGCAAGAGACCCAGTACTTC
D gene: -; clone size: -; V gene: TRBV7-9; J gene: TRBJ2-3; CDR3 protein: CASSPRPTGSDTQYF; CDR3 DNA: TGTGCCAGCAGCCCACGACCAACAGGGTCAGATACGCAGTATTTT
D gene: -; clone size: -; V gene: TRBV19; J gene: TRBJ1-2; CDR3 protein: CASSIVGGAYGYTF; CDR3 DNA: TGTGCCAGTAGTATAGTTGGGGGCGCCTATGGCTACACCTTC
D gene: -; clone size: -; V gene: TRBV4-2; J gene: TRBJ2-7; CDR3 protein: CASSQEGTRGLHEQYF; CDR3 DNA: TGTGCCAGCAGCCAAGAAGGTACTAGAGGCCTCCACGAGCAGTACTTC
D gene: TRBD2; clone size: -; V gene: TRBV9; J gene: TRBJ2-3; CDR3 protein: CASSPRLAGGLTDTQYF; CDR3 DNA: TGTGCCAGCAGCCCGAGACTAGCGGGGGGTCTGACAGATACGCAGTATTTT
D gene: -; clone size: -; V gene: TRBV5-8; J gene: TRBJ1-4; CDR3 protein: CASSLPDRYNEKLFF; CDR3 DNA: TGTGCCAGCAGCTTGCCCGACAGATATAATGAAAAACTGTTTTTT
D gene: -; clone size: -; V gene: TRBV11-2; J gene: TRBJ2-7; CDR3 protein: CASSLDLAFRGLGEQYF; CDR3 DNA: TGTGCCAGCAGCTTAGATCTAGCCTTCCGGGGTCTCGGCGAGCAGTACTTC
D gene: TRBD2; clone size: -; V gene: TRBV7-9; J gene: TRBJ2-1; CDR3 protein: CASSRFTGTSFSYNEQFF; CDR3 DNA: TGTGCCAGCAGTCGATTTACCGGGACTAGTTTTAGCTACAATGAGCAGTTCTTC
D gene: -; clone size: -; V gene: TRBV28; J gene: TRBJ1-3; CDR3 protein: CASSLFGFSGNTIYF; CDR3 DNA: TGTGCCAGCAGTTTATTTGGCTTCTCTGGAAACACCATATATTTT
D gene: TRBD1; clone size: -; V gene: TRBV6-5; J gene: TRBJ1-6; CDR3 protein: CASSYGGTGNSPLHF; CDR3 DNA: TGTGCCAGCAGTTACGGAGGGACAGGGAATTCACCCCTCCACTTT
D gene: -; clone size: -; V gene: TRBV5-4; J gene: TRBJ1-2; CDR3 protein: CASSLDKNYGYTF; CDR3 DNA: TGTGCCAGCAGCTTGGACAAGAACTATGGCTACACCTTC
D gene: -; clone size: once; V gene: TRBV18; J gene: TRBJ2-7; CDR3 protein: CASSPGRGYEQYF; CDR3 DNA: TGTGCCAGCTCACCAGGGAGAGGGTACGAGCAGTACTTC
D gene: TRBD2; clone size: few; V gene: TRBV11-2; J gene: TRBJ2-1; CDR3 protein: CASSSGLAGEVNEQFF; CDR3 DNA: TGTGCCAGCAGCTCGGGACTAGCGGGAGAGGTCAATGAGCAGTTCTTC
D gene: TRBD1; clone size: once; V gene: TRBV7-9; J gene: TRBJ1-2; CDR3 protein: CASVRDRGSWNDYGYTF; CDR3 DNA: TGTGCCAGCGTTCGGGACAGGGGATCCTGGAATGACTATGGCTACACCTTC
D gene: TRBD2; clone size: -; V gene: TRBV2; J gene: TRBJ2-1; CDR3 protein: CASSELAGGGNEQFF; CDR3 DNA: TGTGCCAGCAGTGAACTAGCGGGAGGGGGAAATGAGCAGTTCTTC
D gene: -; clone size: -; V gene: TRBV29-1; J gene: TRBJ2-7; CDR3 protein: CSVRRGSIYEQYF; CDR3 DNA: TGCAGCGTTCGACGGGGTAGCATCTACGAGCAGTACTTC
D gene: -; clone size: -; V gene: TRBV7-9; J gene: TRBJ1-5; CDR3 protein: CASGVGSRNQPQHF; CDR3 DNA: TGTGCCAGCGGCGTGGGCAGCCGCAATCAGCCCCAGCATTTT
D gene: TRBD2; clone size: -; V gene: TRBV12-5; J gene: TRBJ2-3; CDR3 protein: CASGLVLDGRANTDTQYF; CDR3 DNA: TGTGCTAGTGGTTTGGTACTTGACGGGAGGGCCAACACAGATACGCAGTATTTT
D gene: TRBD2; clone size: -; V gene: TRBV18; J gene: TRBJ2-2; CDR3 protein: CASSPPAGAPNTGELFF; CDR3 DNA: TGTGCCAGCTCACCACCCGCGGGAGCCCCGAACACCGGGGAGCTGTTTTTT
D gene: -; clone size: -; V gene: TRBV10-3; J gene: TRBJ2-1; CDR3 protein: CAIAQARRSNEQFF; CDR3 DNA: TGTGCCATTGCACAGGCCAGAAGGTCCAATGAGCAGTTCTTC
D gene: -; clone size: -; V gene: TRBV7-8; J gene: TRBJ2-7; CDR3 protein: CASSLALYEQYF; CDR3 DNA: TGTGCCAGCAGCTTAGCTCTTTACGAGCAGTACTTC
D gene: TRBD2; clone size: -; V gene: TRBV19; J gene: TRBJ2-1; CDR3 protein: CASSIRGKRRGEMDTYNEQFF; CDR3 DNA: TGTGCCAGTAGTATAAGGGGAAAAAGGCGGGGGGAAATGGATACCTACAATGAGCAGTTCTTC
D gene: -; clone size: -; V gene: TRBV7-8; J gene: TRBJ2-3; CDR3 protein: CASSLAGRGNTQYF; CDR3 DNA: TGTGCCAGCAGCTTAGCGGGGAGAGGGAATACGCAGTATTTT
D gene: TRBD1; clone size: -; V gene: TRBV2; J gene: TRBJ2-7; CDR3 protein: CASSGKPGQELGPYEQYF; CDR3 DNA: TGTGCCAGCAGCGGTAAACCGGGACAGGAGCTTGGGCCCTACGAGCAGTACTTC
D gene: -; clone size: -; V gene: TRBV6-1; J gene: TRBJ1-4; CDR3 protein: CASTPGEGWGEKLFF; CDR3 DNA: TGTGCCAGCACCCCCGGGGAGGGTTGGGGGGAAAAACTGTTTTTT
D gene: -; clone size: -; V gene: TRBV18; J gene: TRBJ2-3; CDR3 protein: CASSPGGGPADTQYF; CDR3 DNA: TGTGCCAGCTCACCGGGGGGTGGTCCAGCGGATACGCAGTATTTT
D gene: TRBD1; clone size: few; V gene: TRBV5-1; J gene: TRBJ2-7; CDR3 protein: CASSSGTGGYEQYF; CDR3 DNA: TGCGCCAGCAGCTCCGGGACAGGGGGCTACGAGCAGTACTTC
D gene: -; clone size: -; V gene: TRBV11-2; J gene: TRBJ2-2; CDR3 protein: CASSFLSGELFF; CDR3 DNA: TGTGCCAGCAGCTTTCTTTCCGGGGAGCTGTTTTTT
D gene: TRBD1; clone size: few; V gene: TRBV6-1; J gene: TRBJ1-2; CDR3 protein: CASSEANRGNLNYGYTF; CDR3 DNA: TGTGCCAGCAGTGAGGCGAACAGGGGAAACCTTAACTATGGCTACACCTTC
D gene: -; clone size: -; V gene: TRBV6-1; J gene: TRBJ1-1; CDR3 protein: CASPRGGQNTEAFF; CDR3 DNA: TGTGCCAGCCCAAGAGGGGGACAGAACACTGAAGCTTTCTTT
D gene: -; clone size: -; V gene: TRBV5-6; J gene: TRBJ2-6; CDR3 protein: CASSLAGVFVGANVLTF; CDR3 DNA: TGTGCCAGCAGCTTGGCAGGGGTATTCGTTGGGGCCAACGTCCTGACTTTC